A selection of T cell receptor beta chains follows, all from one sample in a study of regulatory T cells in long-lasting Graves disease. TCRdb reanalysed the multiplex PCR reads using MiXCR and keeps one entry per CDR3 protein. The sample carries 500,000 or so distinct CDR3 sequences, approximately 15% recorded once. These data also featured in a second study, about T cells in Graves' hyperthyroidism and ophthalmopathy.

Sequenced material: peripheral blood mononuclear cells (PBMCs), taken at new diagnosis, from a patient treated with antithyroid drugs. The receptors shown here come from a woman aged 50 to 60 with Graves disease. Each CDR3 is given with its conserved first and last residue. D genes are given only for firm matches. A row's size may be missing; if present it is once, few, many or a size class.

- - TRBJ1-1 TRBV9 14 CASSATGREGKAFF TGTGCCAGCAGCGCGACAGGCCGGGAAGGGAAAGCTTTCTTT
- - TRBJ2-4 TRBV7-9 16 CASSASGVGAKNIQYF TGTGCCAGCAGCGCCTCAGGGGTAGGTGCCAAAAACATTCAGTACTTC
many - TRBJ1-5 TRBV18 13 CASSPGRDQPQHF TGTGCCAGCTCACCGGGACGAGATCAGCCCCAGCATTTT
many - TRBJ2-3 TRBV12-3/TRBV12-4 14 CASSSGLTTDTQYF TGTGCCAGCAGTTCGGGATTAACCACAGATACGCAGTATTTT
many - TRBJ1-2 TRBV7-6 15 CASSPEVGQYYGYTF TGTGCCAGCAGCCCAGAGGTGGGACAATACTATGGCTACACCTTC
- - TRBJ2-3 TRBV4-1 14 CASMGAGALDTQYF TGCGCCAGCATGGGGGCGGGAGCTTTAGATACGCAGTATTTT
- - TRBJ1-2 TRBV18 14 CASSPSRETYGYTF TGTGCCAGCTCACCATCCAGAGAAACCTATGGCTACACCTTC
- - TRBJ1-4 TRBV2 16 CASAQDTGPINEKLVF TGTGCCAGCGCTCAAGATACGGGCCCAATTAATGAAAAACTGGTTTTT
many TRBD1 TRBJ1-2 TRBV6-2/TRBV6-3 18 CASSPVPAWDRKGSGYTF TGTGCCAGCAGTCCCGTGCCGGCCTGGGACAGGAAAGGCTCTGGCTACACCTTC
many - TRBJ1-4 TRBV12-3/TRBV12-4 14 CASSASWTNEKLFF TGTGCCAGCAGTGCCTCATGGACTAATGAAAAACTGTTTTTT
many - TRBJ1-1 TRBV20-1 17 CSARDFIGTPRNTEAFF TGCAGTGCTAGAGATTTTATAGGGACCCCTCGGAACACTGAAGCTTTCTTT
many - TRBJ2-3 TRBV7-2 15 CASSRTGASTDTQYF TGTGCCAGCAGCCGAACAGGTGCCTCCACAGATACGCAGTATTTT
- - TRBJ2-7 TRBV7-6 14 CASSSATKPYEQYF TGTGCCAGCAGCTCCGCGACCAAACCGTACGAGCAGTACTTC
- TRBD1 TRBJ1-1 TRBV9 15 CASSPMGQVNTEAFF TGTGCCAGCAGCCCTATGGGACAGGTTAACACTGAAGCTTTCTTT
- TRBD1 TRBJ2-2 TRBV11-3 16 CASSTPGQGTTGELFF TGTGCCAGCAGTACGCCGGGACAGGGGACCACCGGGGAGCTGTTTTTT
few TRBD1 TRBJ2-4 TRBV2 11 CASTGTGIQYF TGTGCCAGTACAGGGACAGGCATTCAGTACTTC
many TRBD2 TRBJ2-1 TRBV5-1 15 CASSQAGLAYNEQFF TGCGCCAGCAGCCAGGCTGGACTAGCATACAATGAGCAGTTCTTC
- TRBD2 TRBJ2-2 TRBV18 17 CASSPLQGLAVTGELFF TGTGCCAGCTCACCTCTACAGGGACTAGCGGTGACCGGGGAGCTGTTTTTT
- - TRBJ1-5 TRBV6-1 14 CASSLRDGNQPQHF TGTGCCAGCAGTCTAAGGGACGGGAATCAGCCCCAGCATTTT
- - TRBJ1-6 TRBV24-1 17 CATSDPERGNYNSPLHF TGTGCCACCAGTGATCCGGAGCGGGGAAACTATAATTCACCCCTCCACTTT
many TRBD1 TRBJ2-7 TRBV4-1 15 CASSQESGGPYEQYF TGCGCCAGCAGCCAAGAGTCAGGGGGCCCCTACGAGCAGTACTTC
- TRBD1 TRBJ2-7 TRBV6-2/TRBV6-3 13 CASNGQGADEQYF TGCGCCAGCAACGGACAGGGGGCAGATGAGCAGTACTTC
- - TRBJ2-5 TRBV3-1 18 CASSPTGVIDPELETQYF TGTGCCAGCAGCCCAACCGGAGTGATAGACCCGGAGTTGGAGACCCAGTACTTC
many - TRBJ1-1 TRBV30 13 CAWSDGVNTEAFF TGTGCCTGGTCGGACGGAGTGAACACTGAAGCTTTCTTT
many TRBD2 TRBJ2-3 TRBV7-9 16 CASSPKREASTDTQYF TGTGCCAGCAGCCCGAAACGGGAGGCTAGCACAGATACGCAGTATTTT
many TRBD2 TRBJ2-3 TRBV9 17 CASSVGTSSSMGDTQYF TGTGCCAGCAGCGTAGGGACTAGCTCGTCGATGGGGGATACGCAGTATTTT